One and the same sample provided the 25 T cell receptor beta chains below, sequenced in a study of blood T cells in healthy people across ages. Next came a second PCR, run for roughly 6 to 11 cycles, which used a sample-barcoded 5' primer along with a J-beta primer mix. TCRdb fed the 5' RACE reads into MiXCR, producing one record per CDR3 protein. The repertoire consists of about 900,000 distinct CDR3 sequences, with around 68% occurring once and the leading ten covering about a quarter. Sequencing used blood. These TCRs come from a man younger than 40 in good health.

Concerning this clonotype: One end of the junction does not line up with germline, which may come from a read error. The chain is built from TRBV27 and TRBJ2-3; D perhaps matches TRBD2 (6 bases). Germline lookup yields CDR1 MNHEY and CDR2 SMNVEV (reference sequence). CDR3 length: 16 residues. In DNA, the CDR3 is TGTGCCAGCAATTTATACTTGGGGGGACCTGGGGATACGCAGTATTTT. Translated: CASNLYLGGPGDTQYF.

This clonotype came up a few times. V and J are TRBV2 and TRBJ2-5, with TRBD1 identical over 8 bases. CDR1 is SNHLY and CDR2 is FYNNEI in the germline V gene. V gave up 5 bases and J gave up 4 bases; unmatched junction bases: 12. This CDR3 contains 16 residues. In nucleotides, the CDR3 is TGTGCCAGCAGTCCCTCCGGGACAGGCTTGCCAGAGACCCAGTACTTC. It encodes CASSPSGTGLPETQYF. The whole variable domain, remainder taken from reference TRBV2 and TRBJ2-5, is EPEVTQTPSHQVTQMGQEVILRCVPISNHLYFYWYRQILGQKVEFLVSFYNNEISEKSEIFDDQFSVERPDGSNFTLKIRSTKLEDSAMYFCASSPSGTGLPETQYFGPGTRLLVL.

The chain employs TRBV20-1 and TRBJ2-7; 7 nucleotides match TRBD2. The CDR3 has 13 residues. Germline V CDR1 and CDR2: DFQATT, SNEGSKA (reference sequence). The ends lost 5 bases at V and 2 bases at J; junction bases unmatched: 6. CDR3 protein: CSAPSGATYEQYF. The CDR3 DNA sequence: TGCAGTGCTCCTAGCGGCGCAACCTACGAGCAGTACTTC.

The chain links TRBV6-5 to TRBJ1-4; perhaps TRBD1 as D (6 bases). V dropped 4 bases and J dropped 5 bases, with 14 bases sitting between them. Germline V gene lookup returns CDR1 MNHEY and CDR2 SVGAGI. The CDR3 consists of 15 residues. The CDR3 sequence is CASSFLGALNEKLFF. In DNA, the CDR3 is TGTGCCAGCAGTTTCCTGGGGGCCCTCAATGAAAAACTGTTTTTT.

The chain links TRBV27 to TRBJ2-7; 7 bases fit TRBD1. Germline lookup yields CDR1 MNHEY and CDR2 SMNVEV (reference sequence). The junction had 11 bases not matched to a gene; V was cut back by 9 bases and J by 6 bases. CDR3 size: 13 residues. CDR3 nucleotides: TGTGCCAGTGCGACAGGGCCCATCTTCGAGCAGTACTTC. This translates into CASATGPIFEQYF.

This rearrangement joins TRBV9 to TRBJ2-5; 8 bases align to TRBD1. This CDR3 has 15 residues. V lost 0 bases to trimming and J lost 5 bases; unmatched junction nucleotides: 6. Germline CDR1 SGDLS, CDR2 YYNGEE. CDR3 DNA: TGTGCCAGCAGCGTAGAGACAGGGGTAGGGGAGACCCAGTACTTC. This gives the protein CASSVETGVGETQYF.

As regards this clonotype: A much more abundant neighbour one base away suggests this may be a read error. This sequence joins TRBV7-3 and TRBJ2-2; D gene unclear. CDR3 size: 13 residues. V gave up 6 bases and J gave up 1 base, with 6 bases separating them. Germline V gives CDR1 SGHTA, CDR2 FQGTGA. In DNA form, the CDR3 reads TGTGCCAGCAGATTAGGGAACACCGGGGAGCTGTTTTTT. Protein sequence: CASRLGNTGELFF. Full variable domain (remainder filled in from reference TRBV7-3 and TRBJ2-2): GAGVSQTPSNKVTEKGKYVELRCDPISGHTALYWYRQSLGQGPEFLIYFQGTGAADDSGLPNDRFFAVRPEGSVSTLKIQRTERGDSAVYLCASRLGNTGELFFGEGSRLTVL.

This clonotype was seen just once. The J gene is TRBJ2-7, the V gene TRBV20-1; 7 bases line up with TRBD1. The CDR3 is made up of 15 amino acids. Germline V CDR1 and CDR2: DFQATT, SNEGSKA (reference sequence). Trimming cost V 0 bases and J 1 base; bases outside gene matches: 6. The CDR3 DNA reads as TGCAGTGCTAGAGATCGACAGGGAAGGTCCTACGAGCAGTACTTC. It translates to CSARDRQGRSYEQYF.

This chain joins TRBV4-3 and TRBJ2-3, with 12 bases matching TRBD2. The CDR3 has 19 residues. After removal of 1 base from V and 2 bases from J, the junction contained 10 bases not matched to a gene. Germline assignment: CDR1 LGHNA and CDR2 YSLEER. The CDR3 DNA follows: TGCGCCAGCAGCCAAGCCCGAACTAGCGGGGGGCGAACCACAGATACGCAGTATTTT. Its protein product is CASSQARTSGGRTTDTQYF.

The V gene is TRBV3-1, the J gene TRBJ2-5, with 8 bases that match TRBD1. J lost 5 bases, V lost 3 bases, and 8 bases had no gene match. Looked up from germline, CDR1 is LGHDT and CDR2 is YNNKEL (reference sequence). The CDR3 spans 15 residues. The CDR3 DNA reads TGTGCCAGCAGCCAGACAGGGGAAATCATTGAGACCCAGTACTTC. Translating gives CASSQTGEIIETQYF.

The gene calls are TRBV20-1 and TRBJ1-5; D unclear. This CDR3 spans 15 amino acids. Trimming took off 5 bases at V and 2 bases at J, with 16 bases between the two ends. Germline CDR1 reads DFQATT; CDR2 reads SNEGSKA (reference sequence). In DNA form, the CDR3 reads TGCAGTGCTCCCTTAAGACCCGAGGGCAATCAGCCCCAGCATTTT. Translation: CSAPLRPEGNQPQHF.

This clonotype was counted a single time. A much larger clone lies a single base off, so this may be a read error. The chain recombines TRBV28 with TRBJ2-5; D is ambiguous. The end of the DNA is better explained by TRBJ2-7, so the J call may be wrong. Germline CDR1 reads MDHEN; CDR2 reads SYDVKM. The CDR3 is made up of 13 amino acids. CDR3: CASSFGVSCEQYF. The CDR3 nucleotides read TGTGCCAGCAGTTTTGGAGTCTCCTGCGAGCAGTACTTC.

The chain recombines TRBV3-1 with TRBJ2-7; 10 nucleotides line up with TRBD2. This CDR3 has 16 residues. CDR1 is LGHDT, CDR2 YNNKEL, per germline (reference sequence). Losses at the gene ends were 1 base for V and 12 bases for J; bases not matched to a gene: 15. CDR3 sequence: CASSQVGLAGDSRWYF. In nucleotides, the CDR3 is TGTGCCAGCAGCCAAGTTGGGCTAGCGGGGGACAGCCGGTGGTACTTC.

The chain is built from TRBV29-1 and TRBJ1-5, with a weak D call TRBD1 (6 bases). This CDR3 has 13 residues. Looked up from germline, CDR1 is SQVTM and CDR2 is ANQGSEA. Trimming removed 2 bases from V and 6 bases from J, with 11 bases in between. In nucleotides, the CDR3 is TGCAGCGTTGAATTGGAAGGGGGTCAGCCCCAGCATTTT. This encodes CSVELEGGQPQHF.

This clonotype was seen only a few times. The chain recombines TRBV27 with TRBJ2-4; tentatively, D is TRBD2 (5 bases). The end of the DNA aligns better with TRBJ2-7, so the J call may be wrong. This CDR3 has 17 amino acids. The V gene's germline CDR1 is MNHEY and CDR2 SMNVEV (reference sequence). The CDR3 DNA is TGTGCCAGCAGTTTAAAAGGCGACCGGACTGGGACCTACGAGCAGTACTTC. Encoded protein: CASSLKGDRTGTYEQYF.

This chain links TRBV29-1 with TRBJ2-5; 7 bases agree with TRBD1. Per germline, CDR1 SQVTM and CDR2 ANQGSEA. With V trimmed by 6 bases and J by 4 bases, 8 bases remained unmatched. This CDR3 contains 13 residues. CDR3 in amino acids: CSVPGGYAETQYF. The CDR3, as DNA: TGCAGCGTCCCAGGGGGATACGCAGAGACCCAGTACTTC.

The chain uses TRBV12-3 or TRBV12-4 and TRBJ2-1; D is possibly TRBD1 (5 bases). This CDR3 comprises 12 residues. Trimming took off 5 bases at V and 7 bases at J, with 9 bases between the two ends. Written as DNA, the CDR3 is TGTGCCAGCAGTCACAGGCGGAATGAGCAGTTCTTC. Translating gives CASSHRRNEQFF.

The chain combines TRBV10-3 with TRBJ1-2, with a possible D match to TRBD1 (6 bases). V lost 11 bases, J lost 6 bases, and 16 bases lay in between. The CDR3 sequence is 12 residues long. Germline CDR1 and CDR2: ENHRY and SYGVKD. The CDR3 DNA follows: TGTGCCCTCAACAACAGGGCAAATGGCTACACCTTC. Protein: CALNNRANGYTF.

This clonotype was seen just once. The CDR3, as DNA: TGTGCCAGCAGCCAACCCGGACGGCTTTCTAGCTCTGGGGCCAACGTCCTGACTTTC. This encodes CASSQPGRLSSSGANVLTF. This rearrangement joins TRBV7-9 to TRBJ2-6, with unresolved D. This CDR3 comprises 19 residues. The V gene's germline CDR1 is SEHNR and CDR2 FQNEAQ (reference sequence). V lost 5 bases, J lost 0 bases, and 20 bases lay in between. The variable domain in full, with the rest retrieved from reference TRBV7-9 and TRBJ2-6, is DTGVSQNPRHKITKRGQNVTFRCDPISEHNRLYWYRQTLGQGPEFLTYFQNEAQLEKSRLLSDRFSAERPKGSFSTLEIQRTEQGDSAMYLCASSQPGRLSSSGANVLTFGAGSRLTVL.

The sample holds one count of this clonotype. The chain joins TRBV7-2 to TRBJ2-1; 8 bases are shared with TRBD1. With V trimmed by 4 bases and J by 8 bases, 10 bases remained unmatched. CDR3 length: 15 amino acids. Germline CDR1 and CDR2: SGHTA and FQGNSA. CDR3 nucleotides: TGTGCCAGCAGCTCATTCCGGGACAGGCCGTATGAGCAGTTCTTC. Residues: CASSSFRDRPYEQFF.

The rearrangement links TRBV7-9 to TRBJ1-2, with 7 bases lining up with TRBD1. The germline V gene has CDR1 SEHNR and CDR2 FQNEAQ (reference sequence). The trim removed 7 bases at V and 0 bases at J, leaving 11 bases unmatched. The CDR3 is made up of 16 amino acids. CDR3 sequence (DNA): TGTGCCAGCATAGGCGGACGGGACAGCCCTAACTATGGCTACACCTTC. Translating it yields CASIGGRDSPNYGYTF.

CDR3 nucleotides: TGTGCCAGCAGCCATTCCCTGGACAGGGGCAAGGAAAAACTGTTTTTT. Its protein product is CASSHSLDRGKEKLFF. This chain uses TRBV14 with TRBJ1-4, with TRBD1 matching over 9 bases. The CDR3 length is 16 residues. Per germline, CDR1 SGHDN and CDR2 FVKESK. Unmatched junction bases numbered 10, after V lost 3 bases and J lost 8 bases. Combining the CDR3 with reference TRBV14 and TRBJ1-4 gives the whole variable domain EAGVTQFPSHSVIEKGQTVTLRCDPISGHDNLYWYRRVMGKEIKFLLHFVKESKQDESGMPNNRFLAERTGGTYSTLKVQPAELEDSGVYFCASSHSLDRGKEKLFFGSGTQLSVL.

The genes are TRBV12-3 or TRBV12-4 and TRBJ2-5; tentative D call: TRBD2 (6 bases). This CDR3 region has 15 residues. V lost 1 base and J lost 5, with 14 bases in between. The CDR3 DNA reads TGTGCCAGCAGTTTAGTAGGCGGGGTAGGGGAGACCCAGTACTTC. Amino acids: CASSLVGGVGETQYF.

In its sample, this clonotype was seen a few times. The chain employs TRBV27 and TRBJ2-7; D is unclear. V lost 10 bases to trimming and J lost 4 bases, with 17 bases between them. CDR1 and CDR2 (germline): MNHEY, SMNVEV (reference sequence). The CDR3 has 13 residues. CDR3 sequence reads: CATGQRSFYEQYF. CDR3 DNA sequence: TGTGCCACCGGCCAACGAAGTTTTTACGAGCAGTACTTC.

The V and J genes are TRBV6-6 and TRBJ2-7; 7 bases map to TRBD1. Germline loops: CDR1 MNHNY, CDR2 SVGAGI (reference sequence). The J segment lost 10 bases and the V segment lost 6 bases, leaving 12 bases of the junction unmatched. This CDR3 is 13 amino acids long. The CDR3 reads CASSAKPQGDQYF. The CDR3 DNA sequence: TGTGCCAGCAGCGCAAAACCCCAGGGGGATCAGTACTTC.